These 10 T cell receptor beta chains were all obtained from the same sample, sequenced in a study of beta chain features in type 1 diabetes (dated by TCRdb to 2016 to 2019). Receptor libraries were prepared by the immunoSEQ multiplex PCR assay. All of the isolated RNA was reverse transcribed with the High Capacity cDNA Reverse Transcription Kit, so expressed TCRB transcripts were sequenced. Here the immuneACCESS table is served through TCRdb, limited to in-frame sequences with V and J called. Missing clones are a known gap in these copies; in checked studies unresolved V genes cover under half, and the rest lacks a known reason. In this sample the table shows a few hundred thousand clones, about 15% of which occur a single time. The top ten clones comprise about 6.7% of the sample. Sequences were obtained from central memory CD4+ T cells from blood. These receptors were taken from a man aged 30-40 years in good health.

At least ten counts were recorded for this clone. The chain recombines TRBV5-1 with TRBJ2-5; 7 nucleotides line up with TRBD2. The CDR3 is made up of 13 amino acids. With V trimmed by 7 bases and J by 1 base, 4 bases remained unmatched. Per germline, CDR1 SGHRS and CDR2 YFSETQ. The CDR3 nucleotides are TGCGCCAGCGGAACTAGCGCCCAAGAGACCCAGTACTTC. Residues: CASGTSAQETQYF. Full variable domain (remainder filled in from reference TRBV5-1 and TRBJ2-5): KAGVTQTPRYLIKTRGQQVTLSCSPISGHRSVSWYQQTPGQGLQFLFEYFSETQRNKGNFPGRFSGRQFSNSRSEMNVSTLELGDSALYLCASGTSAQETQYFGPGTRLLVL.

The gene calls are TRBV4-1 and TRBJ2-5; possibly TRBD1 for D (6 bases). Trimming stripped 1 base from V and 4 bases from J, with 10 bases between. The CDR3 has 14 amino acids. The V gene's germline CDR1 is MGHRA and CDR2 YSYEKL. CDR3 nucleotide sequence: TGCGCCAGCAGCCAAGGGACAGCAAGAGAGACCCAGTACTTC. Its protein is CASSQGTARETQYF.

The J gene is TRBJ1-4, the V gene TRBV19, with a tentative D call TRBD1 (6 bases). The germline V gene has CDR1 LNHDA and CDR2 SQIVND (reference sequence). CDR3 length: 15 amino acids. V was shortened by 1 base and J by 8 bases, with 14 bases between the two germline ends. Here the CDR3 reads CASSIGQGMGEKLFF. In DNA form, the CDR3 reads TGTGCCAGTAGTATAGGGCAGGGGATGGGGGAAAAACTGTTTTTT. Full variable domain (remainder filled in from reference TRBV19 and TRBJ1-4): DGGITQSPKYLFRKEGQNVTLSCEQNLNHDAMYWYRQDPGQGLRLIYYSQIVNDFQKGDIAEGYSVSREKKESFPLTVTSAQKNPTAFYLCASSIGQGMGEKLFFGSGTQLSVL.

This clone has only a few counts. The rearrangement uses TRBV7-8 and TRBJ2-1; D might be TRBD2 (5 bases). V was clipped by 5 bases and J by 6 bases, with 17 bases between them. Germline CDR1 reads SGHVS; CDR2 reads FQNEAQ. This CDR3 is 15 amino acids long. The CDR3 bases are TGTGCCAGCAGCCCTACTACTAGTACTCCCAATGAGCAGTTCTTC. This gives the protein CASSPTTSTPNEQFF. The variable domain in full, with the rest retrieved from reference TRBV7-8 and TRBJ2-1, is GAGVSQSPRYKVAKRGQDVALRCDPISGHVSLFWYQQALGQGPEFLTYFQNEAQLDKSGLPSDRFFAERPEGSVSTLKIQRTQQEDSAVYLCASSPTTSTPNEQFFGPGTRLTVL.

This clone was picked up a small number of times. This chain joins TRBV29-1 and TRBJ1-5, with TRBD1 matching over 7 bases. The ends lost 4 bases at V and 4 bases at J; junction bases unmatched: 7. The CDR3 is 14 residues long. Germline V gives CDR1 SQVTM, CDR2 ANQGSEA. In DNA, the CDR3 is TGCAGCGTTGCACCGGGACAGAATAATCAGCCCCAGCATTTT. Residues: CSVAPGQNNQPQHF.

The rearrangement uses TRBV19 and TRBJ2-3; D call uncertain. With 2 bases removed from V and 2 bases from J, the gap between germline ends came to 11 bases. Germline V CDR1 and CDR2: LNHDA, SQIVND (reference sequence). The CDR3 spans 15 residues. The CDR3 loop reads CASSITLLNTDTQYF. The DNA for the CDR3 is TGTGCCAGTAGTATAACCCTACTAAACACAGATACGCAGTATTTT.

This clone came up a few times. CDR3 bases: TGTGCCAGCAGTGAAACGGGACAGGCCTACGAGCAGTACGTC. Its protein is CASSETGQAYEQYV. V gene TRBV2 combines with J gene TRBJ2-7; 8 bases match TRBD1. The CDR3 is made up of 14 amino acids. Germline CDR1 reads SNHLY; CDR2 reads FYNNEI. The ends lost 2 bases at V and 2 bases at J; junction bases unmatched: 2.

This clone was picked up a small number of times. This chain joins TRBV2 and TRBJ2-1; 13 nucleotides agree with TRBD2. Germline V gene lookup returns CDR1 SNHLY and CDR2 FYNNEI. The CDR3 length is 16 residues. The trim removed 6 bases at V and 6 bases at J, leaving 8 bases unmatched. Here the CDR3 DNA reads TGTGCCAGCAGCCTCACTAGCGGGGGGGCCACCAATGAGCAGTTCTTC. This codes for CASSLTSGGATNEQFF. The variable domain in full, completed from reference TRBV2 and TRBJ2-1, reads EPEVTQTPSHQVTQMGQEVILRCVPISNHLYFYWYRQILGQKVEFLVSFYNNEISEKSEIFDDQFSVERPDGSNFTLKIRSTKLEDSAMYFCASSLTSGGATNEQFFGPGTRLTVL.

This clone was detected only a few times. The V gene is TRBV27, the J gene TRBJ2-3, with 7 bases aligning to TRBD2. The length of the CDR3 is 16 residues. Trimming removed 7 bases from V and 0 bases from J; junction bases left unmatched: 10. The germline V gene encodes CDR1 MNHEY and CDR2 SMNVEV (reference sequence). The CDR3 DNA reads as TGTGCCAGCAAGTGGGGGGGTGCAACTAGCACAGATACGCAGTATTTT. It specifies CASKWGGATSTDTQYF.

The chain uses TRBV30 and TRBJ2-1; 12 positions agree with TRBD2. The CDR3 has 14 amino acids. CDR1 is GTSNPN and CDR2 is SVGIG in the germline V gene (reference sequence). J gave up 9 bases and V 4 bases, and 7 bases lay outside the gene matches. This CDR3 reads CAWNLAGGSREQFF. The DNA for the CDR3 is TGTGCCTGGAATCTAGCGGGAGGGTCGCGTGAGCAGTTCTTC.